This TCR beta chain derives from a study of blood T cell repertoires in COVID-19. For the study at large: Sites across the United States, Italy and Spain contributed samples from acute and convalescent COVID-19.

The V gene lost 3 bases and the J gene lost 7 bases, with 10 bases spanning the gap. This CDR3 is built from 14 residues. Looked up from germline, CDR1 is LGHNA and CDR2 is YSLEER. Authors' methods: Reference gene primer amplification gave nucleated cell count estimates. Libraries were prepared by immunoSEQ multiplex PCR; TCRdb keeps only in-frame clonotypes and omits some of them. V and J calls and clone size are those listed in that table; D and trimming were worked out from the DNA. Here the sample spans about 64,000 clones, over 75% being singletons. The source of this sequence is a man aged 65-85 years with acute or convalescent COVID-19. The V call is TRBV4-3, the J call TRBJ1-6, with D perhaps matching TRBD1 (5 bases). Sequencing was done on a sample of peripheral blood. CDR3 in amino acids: CASSQASGNSPLHF. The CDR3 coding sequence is TGCGCCAGCAGCCAGGCATCAGGGAATTCACCCCTCCACTTT.